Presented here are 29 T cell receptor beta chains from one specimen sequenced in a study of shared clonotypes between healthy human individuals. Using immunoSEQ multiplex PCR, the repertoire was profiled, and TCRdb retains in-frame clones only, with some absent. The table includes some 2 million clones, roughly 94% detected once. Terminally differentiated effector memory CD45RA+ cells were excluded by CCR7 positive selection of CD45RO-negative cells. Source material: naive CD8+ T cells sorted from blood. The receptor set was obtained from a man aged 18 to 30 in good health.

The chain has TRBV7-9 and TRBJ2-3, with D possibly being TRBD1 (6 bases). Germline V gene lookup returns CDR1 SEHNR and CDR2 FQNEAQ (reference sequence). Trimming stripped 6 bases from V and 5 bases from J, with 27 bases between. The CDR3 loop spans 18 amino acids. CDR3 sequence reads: CASSLPKWGRLREDTQYF. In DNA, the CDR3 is TGTGCCAGCAGTCTGCCCAAGTGGGGGCGATTGCGAGAAGATACGCAGTATTTT.

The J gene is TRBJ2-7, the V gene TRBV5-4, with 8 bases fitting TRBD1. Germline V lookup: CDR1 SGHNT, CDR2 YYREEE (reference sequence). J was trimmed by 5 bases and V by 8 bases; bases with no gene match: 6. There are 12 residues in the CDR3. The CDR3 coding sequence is TGTGCCAGTAGGACAGGGCGAGACGAGCAGTACTTC. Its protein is CASRTGRDEQYF.

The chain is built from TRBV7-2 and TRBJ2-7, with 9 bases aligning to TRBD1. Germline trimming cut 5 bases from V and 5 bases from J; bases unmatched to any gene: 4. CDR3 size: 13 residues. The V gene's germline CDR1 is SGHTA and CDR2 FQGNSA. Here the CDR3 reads CASSRDRVDEQYF. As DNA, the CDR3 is TGTGCCAGCAGCCGGGACAGGGTGGACGAGCAGTACTTC.

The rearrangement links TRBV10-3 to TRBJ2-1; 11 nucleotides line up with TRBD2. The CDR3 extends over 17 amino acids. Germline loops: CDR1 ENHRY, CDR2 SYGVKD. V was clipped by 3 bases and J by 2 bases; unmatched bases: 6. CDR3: CAISDPGLADPYNEQFF. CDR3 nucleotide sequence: TGTGCCATCAGTGATCCGGGACTAGCGGACCCCTACAATGAGCAGTTCTTC.

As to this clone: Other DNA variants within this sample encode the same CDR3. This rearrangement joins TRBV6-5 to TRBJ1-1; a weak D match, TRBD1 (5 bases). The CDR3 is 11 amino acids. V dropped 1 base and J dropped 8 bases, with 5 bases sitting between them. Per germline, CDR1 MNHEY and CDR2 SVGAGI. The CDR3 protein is CASSYWTEAFF. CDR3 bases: TGTGCCAGCAGTTACTGGACAGAAGCTTTCTTT.

This chain's CDR3 is CASSLTGLNTEAFF. DNA for the CDR3: TGTGCCAGCAGCTTGACAGGGCTGAACACTGAAGCTTTCTTT. This chain uses TRBV7-3 with TRBJ1-1, with 7 bases lining up with TRBD1. Trimming at V came to 3 bases and at J to 0 bases, leaving 1 base not matched to a gene. The CDR3 consists of 14 residues. The germline V gene has CDR1 SGHTA and CDR2 FQGTGA.

The CDR3 protein is CASSPSNPGLETQYF. CDR3 nucleotides: TGTGCCAGCAGCCCTAGCAACCCAGGCCTAGAGACCCAGTACTTC. The chain couples TRBV11-2 to TRBJ2-5; D possibly corresponds to TRBD2 (5 bases). The CDR3 contains 15 residues. Germline lookup yields CDR1 SGHAT and CDR2 FQNNGV. The V and J ends lost 5 bases and 4 bases respectively, with 17 bases between them.

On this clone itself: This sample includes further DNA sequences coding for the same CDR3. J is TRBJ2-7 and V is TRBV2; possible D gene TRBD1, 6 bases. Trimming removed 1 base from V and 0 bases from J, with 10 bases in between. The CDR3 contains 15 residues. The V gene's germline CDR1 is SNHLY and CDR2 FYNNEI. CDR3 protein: CASSEGQGSSYEQYF. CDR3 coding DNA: TGTGCCAGCAGTGAAGGGCAGGGGAGCTCCTACGAGCAGTACTTC.

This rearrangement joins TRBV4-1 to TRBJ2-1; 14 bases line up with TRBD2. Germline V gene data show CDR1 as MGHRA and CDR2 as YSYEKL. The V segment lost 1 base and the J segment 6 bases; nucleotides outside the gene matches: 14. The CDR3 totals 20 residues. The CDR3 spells CASSQGGATSGGALTNEQFF. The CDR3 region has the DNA TGCGCCAGCAGCCAAGGAGGGGCGACTAGCGGGGGGGCCTTGACCAATGAGCAGTTCTTC.

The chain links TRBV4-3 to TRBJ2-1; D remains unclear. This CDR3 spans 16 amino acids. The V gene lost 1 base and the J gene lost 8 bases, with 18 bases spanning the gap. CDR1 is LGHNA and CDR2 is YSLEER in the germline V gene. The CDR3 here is CASSQAWGGFQDEQFF. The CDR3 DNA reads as TGCGCCAGCAGCCAAGCCTGGGGTGGGTTTCAAGATGAGCAGTTCTTC.

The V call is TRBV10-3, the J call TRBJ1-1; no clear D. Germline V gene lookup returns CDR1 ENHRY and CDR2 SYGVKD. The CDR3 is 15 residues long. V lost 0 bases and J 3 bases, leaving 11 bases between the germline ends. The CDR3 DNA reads TGTGCCATCAGTGAGTCAGGGATTGGTGACACTGAAGCTTTCTTT. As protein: CAISESGIGDTEAFF.

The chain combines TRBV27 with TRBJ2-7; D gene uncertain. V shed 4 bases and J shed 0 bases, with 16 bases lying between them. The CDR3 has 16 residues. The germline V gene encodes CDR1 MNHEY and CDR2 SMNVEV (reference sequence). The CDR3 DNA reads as TGTGCCAGCAGTTCTCTCTCTCTCGCCAGCTCCTACGAGCAGTACTTC. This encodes CASSSLSLASSYEQYF.

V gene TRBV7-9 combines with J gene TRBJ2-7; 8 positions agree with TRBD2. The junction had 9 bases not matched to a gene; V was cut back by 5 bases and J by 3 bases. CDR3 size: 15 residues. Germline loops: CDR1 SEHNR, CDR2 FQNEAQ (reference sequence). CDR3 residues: CASSAPAGDRYEQYF. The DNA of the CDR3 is TGTGCCAGCAGCGCCCCAGCGGGAGATCGCTACGAGCAGTACTTC.

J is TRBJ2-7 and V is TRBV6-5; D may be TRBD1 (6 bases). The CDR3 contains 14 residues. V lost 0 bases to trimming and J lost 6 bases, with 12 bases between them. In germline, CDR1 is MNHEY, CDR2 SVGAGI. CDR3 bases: TGTGCCAGCAGTTACTCGAATCAGGGGCTCGAGCAGTACTTC. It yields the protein CASSYSNQGLEQYF.

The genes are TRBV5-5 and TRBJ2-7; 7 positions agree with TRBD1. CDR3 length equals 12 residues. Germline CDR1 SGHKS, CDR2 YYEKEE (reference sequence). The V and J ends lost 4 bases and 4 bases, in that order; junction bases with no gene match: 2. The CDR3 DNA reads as TGTGCCAGCAGCGGGACAGTTTACGAGCAGTACTTC. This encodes CASSGTVYEQYF.

The CDR3 loop is CASSPSGGSETQYF. The CDR3 nucleotides are TGTGCCAGCAGCCCCTCGGGGGGGTCAGAGACCCAGTACTTC. The chain uses TRBV9 and TRBJ2-5; 8 bases match TRBD2. Germline V gives CDR1 SGDLS, CDR2 YYNGEE. The junction had 6 bases not matched to a gene; V was cut back by 4 bases and J by 4 bases. The CDR3 length is 14 residues.

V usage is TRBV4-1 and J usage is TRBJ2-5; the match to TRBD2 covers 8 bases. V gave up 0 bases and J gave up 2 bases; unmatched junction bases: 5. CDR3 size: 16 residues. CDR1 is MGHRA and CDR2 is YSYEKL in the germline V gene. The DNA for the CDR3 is TGCGCCAGCAGCCAAGATGAAGCGGGGGAGCAAGAGACCCAGTACTTC. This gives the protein CASSQDEAGEQETQYF.

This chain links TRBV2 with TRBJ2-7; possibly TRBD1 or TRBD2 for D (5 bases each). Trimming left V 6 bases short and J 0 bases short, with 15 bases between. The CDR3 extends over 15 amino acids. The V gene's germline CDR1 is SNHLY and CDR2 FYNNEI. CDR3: CASSPGTPSSYEQYF. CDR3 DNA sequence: TGTGCCAGCAGCCCCGGGACGCCGAGCTCCTACGAGCAGTACTTC. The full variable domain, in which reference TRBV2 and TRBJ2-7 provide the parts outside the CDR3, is EPEVTQTPSHQVTQMGQEVILRCVPISNHLYFYWYRQILGQKVEFLVSFYNNEISEKSEIFDDQFSVERPDGSNFTLKIRSTKLEDSAMYFCASSPGTPSSYEQYFGPGTRLTVT.

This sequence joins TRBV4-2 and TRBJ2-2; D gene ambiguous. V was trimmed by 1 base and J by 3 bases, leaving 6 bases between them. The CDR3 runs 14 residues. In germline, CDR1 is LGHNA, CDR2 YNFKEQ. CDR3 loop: CASSQGLDTGELFF. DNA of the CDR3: TGTGCCAGCAGCCAAGGGCTGGACACCGGGGAGCTGTTTTTT.

The CDR3 DNA sequence: TGTGCCAGCAGTGAGCAGCCATCCTACAATGAGCAGTTCTTC. Translating it yields CASSEQPSYNEQFF. J is TRBJ2-1 and V is TRBV6-4, with unresolved D. Germline V CDR1 and CDR2: MRHNA, SNTAGT. Trimming shortened V by 3 bases and J by 1 base, and 7 bases separated the two germline ends. The CDR3 contains 14 residues.

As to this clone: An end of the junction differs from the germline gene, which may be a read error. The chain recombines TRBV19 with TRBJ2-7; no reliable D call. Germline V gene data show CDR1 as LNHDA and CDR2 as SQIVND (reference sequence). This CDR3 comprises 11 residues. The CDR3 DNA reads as TGTGCCAGTAGTACCCCCTATGAGCAGTACTTC. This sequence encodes CASSTPYEQYF. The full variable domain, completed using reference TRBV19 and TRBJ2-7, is DGGITQSPKYLFRKEGQNVTLSCEQNLNHDAMYWYRQDPGQGLRLIYYSQIVNDFQKGDIAEGYSVSREKKESFPLTVTSAQKNPTAFYLCASSTPYEQYFGPGTRLTVT.

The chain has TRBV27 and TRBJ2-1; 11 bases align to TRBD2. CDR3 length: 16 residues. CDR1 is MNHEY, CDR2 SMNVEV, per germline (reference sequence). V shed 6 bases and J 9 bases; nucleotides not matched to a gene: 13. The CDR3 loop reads CASRVIAGGPGFEQFF. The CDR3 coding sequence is TGTGCCAGCAGAGTGATAGCGGGAGGGCCCGGGTTTGAGCAGTTCTTC.

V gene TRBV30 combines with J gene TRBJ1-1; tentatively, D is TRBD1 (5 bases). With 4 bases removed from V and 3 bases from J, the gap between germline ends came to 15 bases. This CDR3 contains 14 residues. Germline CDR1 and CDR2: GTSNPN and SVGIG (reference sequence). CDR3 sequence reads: CAWTLVGLDTEAFF. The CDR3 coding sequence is TGTGCCTGGACCTTGGTGGGGCTTGACACTGAAGCTTTCTTT.

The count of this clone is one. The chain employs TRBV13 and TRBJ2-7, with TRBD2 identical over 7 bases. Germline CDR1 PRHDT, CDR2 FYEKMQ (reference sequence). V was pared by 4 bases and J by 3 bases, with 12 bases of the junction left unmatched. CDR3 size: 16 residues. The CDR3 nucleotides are TGTGCCAGCAGCTCCCTTAGCCCAGCGGGGTTCTACGAGCAGTACTTC. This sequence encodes CASSSLSPAGFYEQYF. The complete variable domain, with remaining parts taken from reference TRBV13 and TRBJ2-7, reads AAGVIQSPRHLIKEKRETATLKCYPIPRHDTVYWYQQGPGQDPQFLISFYEKMQSDKGSIPDRFSAQQFSDYHSELNMSSLELGDSALYFCASSSLSPAGFYEQYFGPGTRLTVT.

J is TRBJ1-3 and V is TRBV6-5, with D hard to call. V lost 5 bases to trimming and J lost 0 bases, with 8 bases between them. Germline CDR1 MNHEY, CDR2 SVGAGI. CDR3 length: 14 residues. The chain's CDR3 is CASSDGYSGNTIYF. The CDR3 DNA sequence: TGTGCCAGCAGTGACGGTTACTCTGGAAACACCATATATTTT.

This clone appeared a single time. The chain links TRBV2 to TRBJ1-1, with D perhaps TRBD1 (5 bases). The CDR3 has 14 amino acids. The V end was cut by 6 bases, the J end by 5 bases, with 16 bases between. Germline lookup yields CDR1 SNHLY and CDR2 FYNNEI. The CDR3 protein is CASRDHRSITEAFF. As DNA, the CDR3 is TGTGCCAGCAGGGACCACAGGAGTATTACTGAAGCTTTCTTT.

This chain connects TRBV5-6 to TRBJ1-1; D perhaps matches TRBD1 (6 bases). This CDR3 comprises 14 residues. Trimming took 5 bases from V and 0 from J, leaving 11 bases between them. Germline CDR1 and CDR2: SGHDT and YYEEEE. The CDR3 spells CASRDQGMNTEAFF. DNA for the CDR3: TGTGCCAGCAGGGATCAGGGGATGAACACTGAAGCTTTCTTT.

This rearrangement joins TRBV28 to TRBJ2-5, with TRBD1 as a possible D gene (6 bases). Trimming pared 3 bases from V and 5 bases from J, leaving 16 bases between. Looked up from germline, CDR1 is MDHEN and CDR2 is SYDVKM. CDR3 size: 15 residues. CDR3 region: CASSFEQGWGETQYF. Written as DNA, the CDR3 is TGTGCCAGCAGTTTTGAACAGGGTTGGGGGGAGACCCAGTACTTC.

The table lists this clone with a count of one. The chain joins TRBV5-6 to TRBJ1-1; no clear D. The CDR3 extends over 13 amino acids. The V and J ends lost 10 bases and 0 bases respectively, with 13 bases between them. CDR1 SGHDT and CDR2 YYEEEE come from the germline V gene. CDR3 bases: TGTGCCGGCGGCACCCTTATGAACACTGAAGCTTTCTTT. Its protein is CAGGTLMNTEAFF.